Given below is one T cell receptor beta chain in context. Its specificity is not known. The record originates from a study of shared clonotypes between healthy human individuals. Whole-study findings and limits: Represented diversity (both genetic and exposure-history) was limited by the small number of donors.

As originally analysed: As immunoSEQ supplied junction-only sequences (without quality scores), filtering differed. Profiling relied on immunoSEQ multiplex PCR, and the TCRdb table lists in-frame clones only, not all of them. The DNA gave D and trimming, while V, J and clone size come from that table. The sample consists of about 470,000 clones, roughly 83% of them appearing once. CDR3 length: 14 residues. The V end was cut by 0 bases, the J end by 5 bases, with 11 bases between. The germline V gene has CDR1 SGDLS and CDR2 YYNGEE. The chain joins TRBV9 to TRBJ2-5; D is possibly TRBD2 (6 bases). The sample consisted of PBMCs. This TCR was recovered from a woman in her thirties or forties in good health. Some clones in this sample may be carry-over from other donors' samples. The CDR3 protein is CASSVATGVETQYF. The CDR3, as DNA: TGTGCCAGCAGCGTAGCTACGGGAGTTGAGACCCAGTACTTC.